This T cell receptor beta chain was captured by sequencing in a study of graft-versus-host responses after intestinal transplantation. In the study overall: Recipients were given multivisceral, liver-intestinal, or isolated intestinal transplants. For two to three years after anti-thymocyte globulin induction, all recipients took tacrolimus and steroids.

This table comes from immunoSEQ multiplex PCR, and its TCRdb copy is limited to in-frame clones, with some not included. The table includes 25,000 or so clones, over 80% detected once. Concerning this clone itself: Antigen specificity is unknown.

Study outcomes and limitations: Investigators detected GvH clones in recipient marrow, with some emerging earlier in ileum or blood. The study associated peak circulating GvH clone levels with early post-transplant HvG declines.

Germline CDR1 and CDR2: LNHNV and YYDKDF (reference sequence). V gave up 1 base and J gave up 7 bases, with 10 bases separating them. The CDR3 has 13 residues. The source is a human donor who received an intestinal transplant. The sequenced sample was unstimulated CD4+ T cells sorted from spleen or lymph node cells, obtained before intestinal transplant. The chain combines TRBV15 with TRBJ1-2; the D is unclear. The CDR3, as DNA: TGTGCCACCAGCAGAGCCGTTCGGGTTGGCTACACCTTC. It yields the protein CATSRAVRVGYTF.